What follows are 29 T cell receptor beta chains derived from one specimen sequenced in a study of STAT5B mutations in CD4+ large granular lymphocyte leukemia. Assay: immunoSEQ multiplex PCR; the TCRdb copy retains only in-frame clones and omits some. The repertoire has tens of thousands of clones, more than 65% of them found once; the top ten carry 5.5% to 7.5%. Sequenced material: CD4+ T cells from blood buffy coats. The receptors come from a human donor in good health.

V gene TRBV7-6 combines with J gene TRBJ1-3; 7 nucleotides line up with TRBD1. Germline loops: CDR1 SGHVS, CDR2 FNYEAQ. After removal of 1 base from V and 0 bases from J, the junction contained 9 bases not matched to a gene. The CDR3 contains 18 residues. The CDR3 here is CASSLVVGGQSSGNTIYF. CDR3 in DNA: TGTGCCAGCAGCTTAGTTGTGGGGGGACAGAGCTCTGGAAACACCATATATTTT. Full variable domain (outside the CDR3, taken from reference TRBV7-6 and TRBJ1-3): GAGVSQSPRYKVTKRGQDVALRCDPISGHVSLYWYRQALGQGPEFLTYFNYEAQQDKSGLPNDRFSAERPEGSISTLTIQRTEQRDSAMYRCASSLVVGGQSSGNTIYFGEGSWLTVV.

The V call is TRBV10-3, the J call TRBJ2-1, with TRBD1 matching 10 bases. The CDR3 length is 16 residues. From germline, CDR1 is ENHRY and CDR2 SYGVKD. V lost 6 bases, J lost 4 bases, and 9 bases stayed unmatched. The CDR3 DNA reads TGTGCCATCAGGCTTACCGGGACAGGGGATTACAATGAGCAGTTCTTC. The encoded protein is CAIRLTGTGDYNEQFF.

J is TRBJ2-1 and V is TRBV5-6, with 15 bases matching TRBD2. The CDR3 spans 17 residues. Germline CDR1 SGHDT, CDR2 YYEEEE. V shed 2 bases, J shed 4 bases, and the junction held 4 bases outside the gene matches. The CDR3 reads CASSLGLAGGPYNEQFF. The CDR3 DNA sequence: TGTGCCAGCAGCTTAGGACTAGCGGGGGGGCCGTACAATGAGCAGTTCTTC. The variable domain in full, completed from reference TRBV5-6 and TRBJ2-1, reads DAGVTQSPTHLIKTRGQQVTLRCSPKSGHDTVSWYQQALGQGPQFIFQYYEEEERQRGNFPDRFSGHQFPNYSSELNVNALLLGDSALYLCASSLGLAGGPYNEQFFGPGTRLTVL.

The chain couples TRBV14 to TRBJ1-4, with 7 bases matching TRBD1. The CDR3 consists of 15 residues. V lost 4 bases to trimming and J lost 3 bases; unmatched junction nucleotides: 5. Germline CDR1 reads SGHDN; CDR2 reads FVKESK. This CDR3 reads CASSPRTGPNEKLFF. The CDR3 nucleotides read TGTGCCAGCAGCCCACGGACAGGCCCTAATGAAAAACTGTTTTTT.

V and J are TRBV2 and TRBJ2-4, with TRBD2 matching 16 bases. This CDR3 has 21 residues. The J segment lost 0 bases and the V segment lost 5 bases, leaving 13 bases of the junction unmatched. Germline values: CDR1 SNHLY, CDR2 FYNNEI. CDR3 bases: TGTGCCAGCAGTCCCCGAGGGACTAGCGGGGGGGAATTTCTAGCCAAAAACATTCAGTACTTC. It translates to CASSPRGTSGGEFLAKNIQYF.

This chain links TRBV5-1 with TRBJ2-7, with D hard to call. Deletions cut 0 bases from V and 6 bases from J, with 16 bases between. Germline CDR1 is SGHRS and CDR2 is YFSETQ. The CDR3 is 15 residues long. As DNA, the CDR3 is TGCGCCAGCAGCTTGGAAACGACGTGGCGAGGCGAGCAGTACTTC. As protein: CASSLETTWRGEQYF.

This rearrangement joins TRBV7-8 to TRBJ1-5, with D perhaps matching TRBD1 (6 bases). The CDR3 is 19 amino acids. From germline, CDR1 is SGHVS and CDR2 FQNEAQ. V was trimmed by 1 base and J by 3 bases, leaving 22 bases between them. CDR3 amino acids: CASSLGSGGGGGNNQPQHF. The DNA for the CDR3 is TGTGCCAGCAGCTTAGGCTCTGGGGGCGGAGGTGGGAACAATCAGCCCCAGCATTTT.

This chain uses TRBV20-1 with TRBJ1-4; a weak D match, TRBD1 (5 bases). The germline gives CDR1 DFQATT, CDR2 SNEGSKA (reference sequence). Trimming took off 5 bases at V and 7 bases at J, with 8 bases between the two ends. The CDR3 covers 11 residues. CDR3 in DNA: TGCAGTGCTGGGGACGGTGAAAAACTGTTTTTT. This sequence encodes CSAGDGEKLFF.

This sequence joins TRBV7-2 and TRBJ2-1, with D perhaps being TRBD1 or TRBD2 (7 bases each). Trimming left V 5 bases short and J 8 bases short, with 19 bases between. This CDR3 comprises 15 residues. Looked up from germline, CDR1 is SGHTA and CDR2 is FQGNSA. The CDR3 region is CASSPQQGRGDEQFF. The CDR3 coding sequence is TGTGCCAGCAGCCCACAACAGGGGAGGGGAGATGAGCAGTTCTTC.

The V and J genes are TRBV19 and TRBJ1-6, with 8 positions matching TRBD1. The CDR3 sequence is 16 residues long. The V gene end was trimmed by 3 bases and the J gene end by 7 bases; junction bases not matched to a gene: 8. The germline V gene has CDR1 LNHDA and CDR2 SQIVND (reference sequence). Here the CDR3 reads CASSIARAGGNSPLHF. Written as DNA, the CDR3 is TGTGCCAGTAGTATCGCACGAGCAGGGGGCAATTCACCCCTCCACTTT.

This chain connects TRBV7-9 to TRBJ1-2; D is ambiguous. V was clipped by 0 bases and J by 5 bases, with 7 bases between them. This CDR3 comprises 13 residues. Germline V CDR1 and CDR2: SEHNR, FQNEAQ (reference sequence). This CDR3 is CASSLAGTYGYTF. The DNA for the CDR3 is TGTGCCAGCAGCTTAGCGGGCACATATGGCTACACCTTC.

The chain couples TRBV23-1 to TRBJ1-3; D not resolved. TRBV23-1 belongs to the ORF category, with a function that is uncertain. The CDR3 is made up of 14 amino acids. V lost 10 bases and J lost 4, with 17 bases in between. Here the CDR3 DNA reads TGCGCCACCTTTATCAAACGCTCGGGAAACACCATATATTTT. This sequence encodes CATFIKRSGNTIYF.

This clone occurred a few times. The CDR3 is CASSHGGLDQPQHF. In nucleotides, the CDR3 is TGCGCCAGCAGCCATGGGGGGCTCGATCAGCCCCAGCATTTT. The V call is TRBV4-1, the J call TRBJ1-5, with D maybe TRBD1 (6 bases). The V and J ends lost 3 bases and 5 bases respectively, with 11 bases between them. Germline V gives CDR1 MGHRA, CDR2 YSYEKL. This CDR3 has 14 amino acids.

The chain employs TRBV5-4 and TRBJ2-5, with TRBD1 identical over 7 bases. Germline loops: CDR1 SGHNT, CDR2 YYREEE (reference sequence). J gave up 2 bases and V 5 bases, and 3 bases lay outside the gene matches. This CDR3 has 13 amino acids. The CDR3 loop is CASRGQLQETQYF. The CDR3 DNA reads TGTGCCAGCAGGGGACAGCTGCAAGAGACCCAGTACTTC.

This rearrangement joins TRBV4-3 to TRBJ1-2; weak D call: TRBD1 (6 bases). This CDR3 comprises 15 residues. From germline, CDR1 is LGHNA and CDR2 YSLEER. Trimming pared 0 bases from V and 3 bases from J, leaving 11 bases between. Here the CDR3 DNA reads TGCGCCAGCAGCCAAGATCTTAGGGGGGACTATGGCTACACCTTC. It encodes CASSQDLRGDYGYTF.

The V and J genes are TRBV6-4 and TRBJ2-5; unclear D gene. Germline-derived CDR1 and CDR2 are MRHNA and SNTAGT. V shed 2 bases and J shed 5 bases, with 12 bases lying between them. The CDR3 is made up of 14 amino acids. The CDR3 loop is CASSDATRRETQYF. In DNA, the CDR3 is TGTGCCAGCAGTGACGCGACACGCCGGGAGACCCAGTACTTC.

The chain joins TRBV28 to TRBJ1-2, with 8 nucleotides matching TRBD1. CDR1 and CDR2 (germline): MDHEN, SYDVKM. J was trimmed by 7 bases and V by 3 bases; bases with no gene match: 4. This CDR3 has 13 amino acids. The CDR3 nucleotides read TGTGCCAGCAGTTTGACAGGGGATGGTGGCTACACCTTC. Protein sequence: CASSLTGDGGYTF.

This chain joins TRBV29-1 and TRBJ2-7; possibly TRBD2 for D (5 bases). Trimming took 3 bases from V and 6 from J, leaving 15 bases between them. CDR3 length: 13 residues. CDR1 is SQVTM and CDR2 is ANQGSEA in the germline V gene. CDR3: CSVDMVEGGEQYF. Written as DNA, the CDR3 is TGCAGCGTTGATATGGTAGAAGGAGGCGAGCAGTACTTC.

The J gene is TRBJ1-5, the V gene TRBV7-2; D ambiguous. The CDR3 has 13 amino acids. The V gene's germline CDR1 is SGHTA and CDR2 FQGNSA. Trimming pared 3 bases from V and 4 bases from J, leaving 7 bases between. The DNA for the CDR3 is TGTGCCAGCAGCTTGCTAGAGAATCAGCCCCAGCATTTT. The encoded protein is CASSLLENQPQHF.

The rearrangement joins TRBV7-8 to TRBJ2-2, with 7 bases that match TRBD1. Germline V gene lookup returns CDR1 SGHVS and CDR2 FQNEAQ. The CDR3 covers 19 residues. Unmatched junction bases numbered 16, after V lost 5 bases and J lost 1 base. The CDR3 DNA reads TGTGCCAGCAGCCCCGACAGGGTTCCTCGTGGGCTGAACACCGGGGAGCTGTTTTTT. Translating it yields CASSPDRVPRGLNTGELFF.

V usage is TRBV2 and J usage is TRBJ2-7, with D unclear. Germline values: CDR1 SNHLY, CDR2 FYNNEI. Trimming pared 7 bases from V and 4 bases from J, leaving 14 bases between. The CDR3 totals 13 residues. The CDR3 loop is CASNNVGSYEQYF. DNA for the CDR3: TGTGCCAGCAACAACGTAGGAAGTTACGAGCAGTACTTC.

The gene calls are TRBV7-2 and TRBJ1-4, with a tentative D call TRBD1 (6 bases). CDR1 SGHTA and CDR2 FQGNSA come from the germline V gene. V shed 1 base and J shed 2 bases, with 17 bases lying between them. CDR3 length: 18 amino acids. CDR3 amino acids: CASSLGGPVLRTNEKLFF. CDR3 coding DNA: TGTGCCAGCAGCTTAGGGGGGCCCGTTTTGCGGACTAATGAAAAACTGTTTTTT.

The CDR3 region has the DNA TGTGCCAGCAGCCCCCTATTAGATACGCAGTATTTT. Protein product: CASSPLLDTQYF. V gene TRBV7-2 combines with J gene TRBJ2-3; D is unresolved. V lost 5 bases, J lost 5 bases, and 8 bases lay in between. Germline loops: CDR1 SGHTA, CDR2 FQGNSA. CDR3 length equals 12 residues. Full variable domain (remainder filled in from reference TRBV7-2 and TRBJ2-3): GAGVSQSPSNKVTEKGKDVELRCDPISGHTALYWYRQSLGQGLEFLIYFQGNSAPDKSGLPSDRFSAERTGGSVSTLTIQRTQQEDSAVYLCASSPLLDTQYFGPGTRLTVL.

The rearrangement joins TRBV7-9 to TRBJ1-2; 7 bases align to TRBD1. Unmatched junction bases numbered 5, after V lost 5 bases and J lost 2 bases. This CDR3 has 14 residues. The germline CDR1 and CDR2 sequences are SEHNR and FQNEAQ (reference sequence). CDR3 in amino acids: CASSPPGQNYGYTF. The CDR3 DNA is TGTGCCAGCAGCCCACCGGGACAGAACTATGGCTACACCTTC.

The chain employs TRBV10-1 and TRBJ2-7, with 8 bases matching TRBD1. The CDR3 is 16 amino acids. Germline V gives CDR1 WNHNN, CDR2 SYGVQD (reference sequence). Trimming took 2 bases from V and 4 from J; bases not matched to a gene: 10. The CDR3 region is CASSETYGTGPYEQYV. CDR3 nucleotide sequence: TGCGCCAGCAGTGAGACCTACGGGACAGGTCCTTACGAGCAGTACGTC.

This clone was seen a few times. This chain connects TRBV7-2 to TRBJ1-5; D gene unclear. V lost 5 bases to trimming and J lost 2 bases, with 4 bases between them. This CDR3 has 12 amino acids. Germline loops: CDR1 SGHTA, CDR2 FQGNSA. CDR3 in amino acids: CASSHGNQPQHF. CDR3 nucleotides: TGTGCCAGCAGCCATGGCAATCAGCCCCAGCATTTT.

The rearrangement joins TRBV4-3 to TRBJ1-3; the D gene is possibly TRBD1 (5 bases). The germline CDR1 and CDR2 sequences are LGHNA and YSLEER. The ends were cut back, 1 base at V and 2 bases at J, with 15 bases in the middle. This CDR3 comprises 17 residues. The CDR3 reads CASSQVQGTTTGNTIYF. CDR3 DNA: TGCGCCAGCAGCCAAGTGCAGGGCACGACCACTGGAAACACCATATATTTT.

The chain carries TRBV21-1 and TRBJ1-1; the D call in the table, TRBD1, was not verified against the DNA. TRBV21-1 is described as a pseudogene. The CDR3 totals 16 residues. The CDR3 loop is CASRPEQGAGDTEAFF. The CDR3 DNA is TGTGCCAGCAGGCCCGAACAGGGGGCCGGGGACACTGAAGCTTTCTTT.

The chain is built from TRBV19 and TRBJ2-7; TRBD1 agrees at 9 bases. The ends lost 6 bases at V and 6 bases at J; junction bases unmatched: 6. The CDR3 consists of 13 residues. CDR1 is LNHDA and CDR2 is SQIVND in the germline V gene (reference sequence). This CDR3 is CASRGTGRIEQYF. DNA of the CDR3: TGTGCCAGTAGGGGGACAGGGAGGATCGAGCAGTACTTC.